This T cell receptor beta chain was observed in a study of T-cell reconstitution after alpha-beta-depleted transplantation in children (dated by TCRdb to about 2016). Background for the entire study: T-cell immune reconstitution after TCRalphabeta/CD19-depleted allogeneic hematopoietic cell transplantation in children was quantitatively tracked in the study by means of TCR repertoire profiling.

Reading the label with the study, this specimen's treatment or condition is: allogeneic hematopoietic cell transplantation with graft depleted of TCRalphabeta T cells and CD19 B cells. The transplant recipients were children given TCRalphabeta/CD19-depleted allogeneic hematopoietic cell grafts. To prepare the library, PCR was applied. The listed sequencing device is Illumina HiSeq 2500. To normalize quantification of the TCRbeta repertoire, the TCR libraries were built with molecular barcoding that relied on unique molecular identifiers. TCRdb passed the public sequencing reads through fastp at Q25 and MiXCR, retaining productive beta sequences. Duplicate CDR3 protein sequences are folded into a single record with the most common DNA and genes. The sample table lists 240,000 or so distinct CDR3 sequences, just under 8.5% of them with a count of one. About 6.4% of the sample comes from the top ten.

Overall results and qualifications from the work: Over the following months the frequencies of hyperexpanded clones went down, and after one year T-cell counts and TCRbeta diversity were mostly credited to newly produced T cells. Apparently early alphabetaT-cell count recovery about two months after transplant reportedly relied on only several hundred rapidly expanded clones derived from non-depleted graft cells. In some patients, the high TCRbeta diversity seen at day 60 was put down to recipient T cells and intrathymic progenitors that had survived conditioning.

In the germline V gene, CDR1 corresponds to SGHDN and CDR2 to FVKESK. The CDR3 contains 17 residues, cysteine and phenylalanine counted. Only the CDR3 portion is preserved as DNA: 51 bases, with reading frame beginning at the first base. V trim: 0 bases; J trim: 1 base; unmatched bases: 8. This clonotype was recorded many times. No antigen is known for it. No much larger clone exists at a distance of one base, and base qualities are not known. The chain was built from TRBV14 and TRBJ1-1, and TRBD1 aligns with 7 junction nucleotides. This material consisted of PBMCs, mostly from graft donor cells, taken 180 days after TCRalphabeta/CD19-depleted stem cell transplant. The source of this sequence is a male patient under 18 who had a stem cell transplant for acute lymphoblastic leukemia, so the T cells may come from the graft donor. Here is the DNA: TGTGCCAGCAGCCAAGACTACGCCCGACAGGGGAACACTGAAGCTTTCTTT. Its protein is CASSQDYARQGNTEAFF.